One and the same sample provided the 30 T cell receptor beta chains below, sequenced in a study of blood T cell repertoires in COVID-19. Sequencing used immunoSEQ multiplex PCR; TCRdb keeps in-frame clones, though not all of them. Here the sample spans roughly 350,000 clones, around 87% being singletons. The sequencing sample was made of peripheral blood. The receptors originated from a woman aged 45-59 years with COVID-19, enrolled during active disease.

This clone has a handful of counts. The chain combines TRBV11-2 with TRBJ2-3, with 7 bases identical to TRBD2. V dropped 3 bases and J dropped 1; count of bases not matched to a gene: 7. The V gene's germline CDR1 is SGHAT and CDR2 FQNNGV. The CDR3 loop spans 16 amino acids. As DNA, the CDR3 is TGTGCCAGCAGCTTCATGGCGGGAGTAGGCACAGATACGCAGTATTTT. Protein: CASSFMAGVGTDTQYF.

V usage is TRBV7-2 and J usage is TRBJ2-1; TRBD2 matches 9 bases. Trimming removed 6 bases from V and 5 bases from J; junction bases left unmatched: 5. CDR1 is SGHTA, CDR2 FQGNSA, per germline. The CDR3 is 14 residues long. The DNA of the CDR3 is TGTGCCAGCAGTCGGACTAGCGACAACAATGAGCAGTTCTTC. It is translated as CASSRTSDNNEQFF.

The gene calls are TRBV6-5 and TRBJ1-3; D call uncertain. This CDR3 region has 16 residues. Germline lookup yields CDR1 MNHEY and CDR2 SVGAGI. Trimming removed 0 bases at V and 0 bases at J, with 9 bases between. CDR3 bases: TGTGCCAGCAGTTACTCCCTGACGGGCTCTGGAAACACCATATATTTT. Residues: CASSYSLTGSGNTIYF.

This clone was seen a handful of times. This chain links TRBV11-3 with TRBJ1-3; possibly TRBD1 for D (5 bases). Germline V gives CDR1 SGHNT, CDR2 YENEEA. The CDR3 has 14 amino acids. V lost 5 bases, J lost 9 bases, and 17 bases lay in between. As DNA, the CDR3 is TGTGCCAGCAGCCAGGGAGGAGTAATCGGCACCATATATTTT. Its protein product is CASSQGGVIGTIYF.

The chain employs TRBV15 and TRBJ1-1; 8 positions match TRBD1. This CDR3 region has 14 residues. Germline V gene sequence: CDR1 LNHNV, CDR2 YYDKDF (reference sequence). Trimming took 0 bases from V and 5 from J; bases not matched to a gene: 2. The chain's CDR3 is CATSRDTGGTEAFF. DNA for the CDR3: TGTGCCACCAGCAGAGATACAGGGGGGACTGAAGCTTTCTTT.

The V gene is TRBV2, the J gene TRBJ1-2; D is perhaps TRBD1 (5 bases). CDR3 length equals 14 residues. Between the trimmed V and J ends, which lost 7 bases and 4 bases, there was a span of 16 bases. From germline, CDR1 is SNHLY and CDR2 FYNNEI. The CDR3 region is CASKLGGQVYGYTF. The CDR3 region has the DNA TGTGCCAGCAAATTGGGCGGACAAGTCTATGGCTACACCTTC.

This chain uses TRBV19 with TRBJ1-5, with TRBD1 matching 9 bases. The CDR3 covers 15 residues. CDR1 is LNHDA, CDR2 SQIVND, per germline (reference sequence). The ends lost 5 bases at V and 2 bases at J; junction bases unmatched: 4. The DNA of the CDR3 is TGTGCCAGTAGTGAGTGGACAGGGGGCAATCAGCCCCAGCATTTT. This sequence encodes CASSEWTGGNQPQHF.

The chain couples TRBV5-8 to TRBJ1-6; possibly TRBD1 for D (5 bases). Germline V lookup: CDR1 SGHTS, CDR2 YDEGEE. This CDR3 has 17 residues. Trimming removed 5 bases at V and 7 bases at J, with 22 bases between. CDR3 amino acids: CASRNRVGRAGNSPLHF. In DNA, the CDR3 is TGTGCCAGCAGGAATCGGGTCGGCAGGGCTGGAAATTCACCCCTCCACTTT.

The chain uses TRBV5-1 and TRBJ2-7; 10 bases map to TRBD1. This CDR3 is built from 14 residues. CDR1 SGHRS and CDR2 YFSETQ come from the germline V gene. V dropped 6 bases and J dropped 4; count of bases not matched to a gene: 7. The CDR3 coding sequence is TGCGCCAGCACAGCCGGGACAGGGGATTACGAGCAGTACTTC. It encodes CASTAGTGDYEQYF.

J is TRBJ2-7 and V is TRBV7-2; TRBD2 matches 8 bases. V shed 7 bases and J 4 bases; nucleotides not matched to a gene: 9. Per germline, CDR1 SGHTA and CDR2 FQGNSA. This CDR3 has 14 residues. CDR3 coding DNA: TGTGCCAGCAAGCGAGCGGGAGAAGCTTACGAGCAGTACTTC. Its translation: CASKRAGEAYEQYF. The full variable domain, its missing parts supplied by reference TRBV7-2 and TRBJ2-7, is GAGVSQSPSNKVTEKGKDVELRCDPISGHTALYWYRQSLGQGLEFLIYFQGNSAPDKSGLPSDRFSAERTGGSVSTLTIQRTQQEDSAVYLCASKRAGEAYEQYFGPGTRLTVT.

The chain carries TRBV27 and TRBJ2-7, with 7 bases that match TRBD2. CDR1 MNHEY and CDR2 SMNVEV come from the germline V gene (reference sequence). J gave up 2 bases and V 1 base, and 14 bases lay outside the gene matches. The CDR3 sequence is 18 residues long. The CDR3 sequence is CASSLYNPRDYSTYEQYF. The CDR3 DNA reads TGTGCCAGCAGTTTATACAATCCCCGGGACTATTCAACCTACGAGCAGTACTTC.

The genes are TRBV9 and TRBJ1-1; TRBD1 matches at 9 bases. After removal of 0 bases from V and 5 bases from J, the junction contained 11 bases not matched to a gene. This CDR3 is 17 amino acids long. Looked up from germline, CDR1 is SGDLS and CDR2 is YYNGEE. CDR3 amino acids: CASSVVSYGQGWTEAFF. CDR3 DNA: TGTGCCAGCAGCGTAGTAAGTTATGGACAGGGGTGGACTGAAGCTTTCTTT.

For the CDR3, the DNA is TGTGCCAGCAGCGGCACCGGGTCGACCTACGAGCAGTACTTC. Residues: CASSGTGSTYEQYF. This rearrangement joins TRBV7-9 to TRBJ2-7, with no clear D. Germline CDR1 SEHNR, CDR2 FQNEAQ (reference sequence). This CDR3 has 14 amino acids. Trimming pared 5 bases from V and 2 bases from J, leaving 13 bases between.

V is TRBV5-6 and J is TRBJ1-4, with TRBD1 matching over 9 bases. With V trimmed by 2 bases and J by 0 bases, 2 bases remained unmatched. The CDR3 covers 16 residues. Germline V gene lookup returns CDR1 SGHDT and CDR2 YYEEEE. The DNA of the CDR3 is TGTGCCAGCAGCTTCGGGACAGGGACAACTAATGAAAAACTGTTTTTT. Residues: CASSFGTGTTNEKLFF.

This clone was seen just once. The rearrangement uses TRBV27 and TRBJ1-6; D is unclear. V was shortened by 5 bases and J by 10 bases, with 18 bases between the two germline ends. CDR1 is MNHEY, CDR2 SMNVEV, per germline (reference sequence). This CDR3 spans 15 amino acids. CDR3 DNA: TGTGCCAGCAGTCCCCCTGAGGGCTTCGGCTCACCCCTCCACTTT. This translates into CASSPPEGFGSPLHF.

The chain joins TRBV18 to TRBJ2-3; 9 nucleotides align to TRBD1. V was clipped by 8 bases and J by 2 bases; unmatched bases: 8. The CDR3 sequence is 15 residues long. Germline CDR1 and CDR2: KGHSH and LQKENI. CDR3 sequence: CASTKGQGNTDTQYF. The CDR3 DNA sequence: TGTGCCAGCACCAAGGGACAGGGAAACACAGATACGCAGTATTTT. Supplemented by reference TRBV18 and TRBJ2-3, the full variable domain reads NAGVMQNPRHLVRRRGQEARLRCSPMKGHSHVYWYRQLPEEGLKFMVYLQKENIIDESGMPKERFSAEFPKEGPSILRIQQVVRGDSAAYFCASTKGQGNTDTQYFGPGTRLTVL.

The genes are TRBV28 and TRBJ1-5; D call uncertain. The CDR3 totals 14 residues. The V gene's germline CDR1 is MDHEN and CDR2 SYDVKM. Trimming left V 6 bases short and J 0 bases short, with 9 bases between. CDR3 coding DNA: TGTGCCAGCAGGATAGAGCATAGCAATCAGCCCCAGCATTTT. The encoded protein is CASRIEHSNQPQHF.

This chain uses TRBV19 with TRBJ2-7; a weak D match, TRBD2 (6 bases). Deletions cut 7 bases from V and 2 bases from J, with 18 bases between. Germline V CDR1 and CDR2: LNHDA, SQIVND (reference sequence). The CDR3 contains 15 residues. The CDR3 DNA reads as TGTGCCAGTACGCCCGCGGGGAGCCCTACCTACGAGCAGTACTTC. It specifies CASTPAGSPTYEQYF.

The chain employs TRBV6-5 and TRBJ2-2; 8 bases map to TRBD2. The V segment lost 9 bases and the J segment 3 bases; nucleotides outside the gene matches: 6. The germline gives CDR1 MNHEY, CDR2 SVGAGI. The CDR3 runs 14 residues. CDR3 in DNA: TGTGCCAGTACGGGAGGGTGGTACACCGGGGAGCTGTTTTTT. This sequence encodes CASTGGWYTGELFF.

This clone was counted once. The gene calls are TRBV7-6 and TRBJ2-6; 11 bases match TRBD2. Germline CDR1 and CDR2: SGHVS and FNYEAQ. The trim removed 5 bases at V and 0 bases at J, leaving 6 bases unmatched. This CDR3 is 18 amino acids long. In DNA, the CDR3 is TGTGCCAGCAGCCCCCGACTAGCGGGAATCTCTGGGGCCAACGTCCTGACTTTC. This codes for CASSPRLAGISGANVLTF. The variable domain in full, with the rest retrieved from reference TRBV7-6 and TRBJ2-6, is GAGVSQSPRYKVTKRGQDVALRCDPISGHVSLYWYRQALGQGPEFLTYFNYEAQQDKSGLPNDRFSAERPEGSISTLTIQRTEQRDSAMYRCASSPRLAGISGANVLTFGAGSRLTVL.

The V and J genes are TRBV25-1 and TRBJ2-1; TRBD1 matches 7 bases. The J segment lost 0 bases and the V segment lost 3 bases, leaving 2 bases of the junction unmatched. The germline gives CDR1 MGHDK, CDR2 SYGVNS. The CDR3 is 15 residues long. CDR3 sequence reads: CASSEAGGSYNEQFF. CDR3 coding DNA: TGTGCCAGCAGTGAGGCAGGGGGCTCCTACAATGAGCAGTTCTTC.

This chain joins TRBV7-8 and TRBJ2-1; 8 nucleotides match TRBD2. From germline, CDR1 is SGHVS and CDR2 FQNEAQ. The CDR3 covers 15 residues. With 1 base clipped from V and 2 bases from J, the junction kept 1 base outside the gene matches. The CDR3 region is CASSLVAGPYNEQFF. The CDR3 DNA reads TGTGCCAGCAGCTTAGTAGCGGGACCCTACAATGAGCAGTTCTTC.

The chain combines TRBV9 with TRBJ2-1, with D perhaps matching TRBD1 (5 bases). From germline, CDR1 is SGDLS and CDR2 YYNGEE. Trimming left V 3 bases short and J 3 bases short, with 19 bases between. The CDR3 length is 17 residues. The CDR3 DNA reads TGTGCCAGCAGCGGCGGTCCCCTCCAGGGTTTCTACAATGAGCAGTTCTTC. The encoded protein is CASSGGPLQGFYNEQFF.

The V call is TRBV7-9, the J call TRBJ1-2; 11 bases agree with TRBD1. This CDR3 spans 16 amino acids. The germline CDR1 and CDR2 sequences are SEHNR and FQNEAQ (reference sequence). Germline trimming cut 5 bases from V and 6 bases from J; bases unmatched to any gene: 11. The CDR3 DNA reads TGTGCCAGCAGCACCGGACAGGGGGCCCTTGGCGATGGCTACACCTTC. Protein: CASSTGQGALGDGYTF.

The rearrangement joins TRBV7-9 to TRBJ2-1; TRBD2 matches at 10 bases. CDR1 is SEHNR and CDR2 is FQNEAQ in the germline V gene (reference sequence). The V segment lost 6 bases and the J segment 7 bases; nucleotides outside the gene matches: 12. The CDR3 length is 16 residues. The DNA of the CDR3 is TGTGCCAGCAGTCTTACGTTAGCTAGCGGGAGTAATGAGCAGTTCTTC. Translated, it gives CASSLTLASGSNEQFF.

The rearrangement links TRBV29-1 to TRBJ2-7; 8 nucleotides match TRBD1. Germline trimming cut 7 bases from V and 1 base from J; bases unmatched to any gene: 9. This CDR3 contains 14 residues. Germline loops: CDR1 SQVTM, CDR2 ANQGSEA. The CDR3 bases are TGCAGCGCCGAGCTGGACAGGGAATCCTACGAGCAGTACTTC. Translating gives CSAELDRESYEQYF.

This clone was seen once. This chain uses TRBV7-9 with TRBJ1-1; a weak D match, TRBD1 (5 bases). The CDR3 sequence is 16 residues long. V was cut by 5 bases and J by 4 bases, with 20 bases left in between. The germline CDR1 and CDR2 sequences are SEHNR and FQNEAQ (reference sequence). This CDR3 is CASSPEGLKEGTEAFF. CDR3 nucleotides: TGTGCCAGCAGCCCCGAGGGACTCAAGGAGGGCACTGAAGCTTTCTTT.

This clone showed up just once. V is TRBV5-5 and J is TRBJ1-2; 7 bases match TRBD1. CDR1 and CDR2 (germline): SGHKS, YYEKEE (reference sequence). V was pared by 1 base and J by 0 bases, with 6 bases of the junction left unmatched. The CDR3 has 16 residues. CDR3 sequence: CASSLSLGTANYGYTF. CDR3 coding DNA: TGTGCCAGCAGCTTGTCACTCGGGACAGCTAACTATGGCTACACCTTC.

This chain connects TRBV19 to TRBJ1-2; D is unclear. With 3 bases removed from V and 5 bases from J, the gap between germline ends came to 16 bases. CDR1 and CDR2 from the germline V gene are LNHDA and SQIVND (reference sequence). The CDR3 length is 15 residues. CDR3 bases: TGTGCCAGTAGTATGGAGGTGGCGGCCCGATATGGCTACACCTTC. It specifies CASSMEVAARYGYTF.

The rearrangement links TRBV4-1 to TRBJ2-7; TRBD1 matches at 8 bases. J lost 1 base, V lost 2 bases, and 4 bases had no gene match. The CDR3 totals 15 residues. Germline V gives CDR1 MGHRA, CDR2 YSYEKL. The CDR3 spells CASSQSGQGSYEQYF. The DNA for the CDR3 is TGCGCCAGCAGCCAATCCGGACAGGGTTCCTACGAGCAGTACTTC.